The 24 T cell receptor beta chains reported below all come from one sample, sequenced in a study of blood T cell repertoires in COVID-19. Only in-frame clones appear in the TCRdb table, and some are missing; sequencing was by immunoSEQ multiplex PCR. The sample has 410,000 or so clones, approximately 91% seen once; the top ten hold less than 2%. Source material: peripheral blood. These receptors were collected from a woman aged 40 to 50 with COVID-19, enrolled during active disease.

V gene TRBV4-1 combines with J gene TRBJ1-4; D gene ambiguous. From germline, CDR1 is MGHRA and CDR2 YSYEKL. The CDR3 runs 17 residues. V lost 0 bases and J 2 bases, leaving 13 bases between the germline ends. The CDR3: CASSQDRVEFTNEKLFF. CDR3 DNA sequence: TGCGCCAGCAGCCAAGACCGGGTGGAGTTTACTAATGAAAAACTGTTTTTT.

V usage is TRBV4-1 and J usage is TRBJ1-2; 7 nucleotides match TRBD1. Germline CDR1 is MGHRA and CDR2 is YSYEKL. CDR3 length: 15 residues. Losses at the gene ends were 4 bases for V and 0 bases for J; bases not matched to a gene: 5. CDR3 DNA: TGCGCCAGCAGCCGGGACAGCTACTCTAACTATGGCTACACCTTC. Translating it yields CASSRDSYSNYGYTF.

The chain is built from TRBV30 and TRBJ2-7; TRBD2 matches 7 bases. V shed 4 bases, J shed 0 bases, and the junction held 0 bases outside the gene matches. The V gene's germline CDR1 is GTSNPN and CDR2 SVGIG (reference sequence). CDR3 length: 12 residues. CDR3: CAWKRDSYEQYF. CDR3 nucleotide sequence: TGTGCCTGGAAGCGGGACTCCTACGAGCAGTACTTC. The full variable domain, its missing parts supplied by reference TRBV30 and TRBJ2-7, is SQTIHQWPATLVQPVGSPLSLECTVEGTSNPNLYWYRQAAGRGLQLLFYSVGIGQISSEVPQNLSASRPQDRQFILSSKKLLLSDSGFYLCAWKRDSYEQYFGPGTRLTVT.

The CDR3 region is CASSGTGGSGANVLTF. CDR3 sequence (DNA): TGTGCCAGCTCCGGGACAGGGGGCTCTGGGGCCAACGTCCTGACTTTC. The chain has TRBV19 and TRBJ2-6; 11 bases match TRBD1. Germline V CDR1 and CDR2: LNHDA, SQIVND (reference sequence). J lost 0 bases, V lost 9 bases, and 4 bases had no gene match. CDR3 length: 16 amino acids. The variable domain in full, with the rest retrieved from reference TRBV19 and TRBJ2-6, is DGGITQSPKYLFRKEGQNVTLSCEQNLNHDAMYWYRQDPGQGLRLIYYSQIVNDFQKGDIAEGYSVSREKKESFPLTVTSAQKNPTAFYLCASSGTGGSGANVLTFGAGSRLTVL.

This chain joins TRBV2 and TRBJ1-3; tentatively, D is TRBD1 (5 bases). CDR1 is SNHLY and CDR2 is FYNNEI in the germline V gene. Trimming took 6 bases from V and 4 from J, leaving 10 bases between them. The CDR3 runs to 13 residues. CDR3 coding DNA: TGTGCCAGCAGACTCAACAGGGGAAACACCATATATTTT. Encoded protein: CASRLNRGNTIYF.

This chain uses TRBV28 with TRBJ1-1; tentatively, D is TRBD1 (5 bases). CDR3 size: 13 residues. V was clipped by 6 bases and J by 5 bases, with 13 bases between them. Germline CDR1 is MDHEN and CDR2 is SYDVKM. Written as DNA, the CDR3 is TGTGCCAGCAGCGAATGGAGGGGAACTGAAGCTTTCTTT. Encoded protein: CASSEWRGTEAFF.

The gene calls are TRBV27 and TRBJ2-3, with a possible D match to TRBD2 (6 bases). The germline V and J ends were trimmed by 2 bases and 7 bases, with 13 bases remaining between them. CDR1 and CDR2 (germline): MNHEY, SMNVEV (reference sequence). The CDR3 runs 14 residues. CDR3 in amino acids: CASSLRGSGHTQYF. The CDR3 coding sequence is TGTGCCAGCAGTTTACGGGGGAGTGGACATACGCAGTATTTT.

J is TRBJ2-7 and V is TRBV5-1; possible D gene TRBD1, 5 bases. This CDR3 region has 14 residues. The germline CDR1 and CDR2 sequences are SGHRS and YFSETQ. The V end was cut by 7 bases, the J end by 0 bases, with 14 bases between. The CDR3 region has the DNA TGCGCCAGCCTGGCAGGCGACAGCTCCTACGAGCAGTACTTC. Encoded protein: CASLAGDSSYEQYF.

V gene TRBV6-6 combines with J gene TRBJ1-5; no reliable D call. The germline V gene encodes CDR1 MNHNY and CDR2 SVGAGI (reference sequence). This CDR3 contains 14 residues. V was clipped by 6 bases and J by 0 bases, with 9 bases between them. CDR3 coding DNA: TGTGCCAGCAGGGTGGCAACTAGCAATCAGCCCCAGCATTTT. Residues: CASRVATSNQPQHF.

CDR3 protein: CASTQHGGANVLTF. Here the CDR3 DNA reads TGTGCCAGCACGCAACATGGTGGGGCCAACGTCCTGACTTTC. The V call is TRBV28, the J call TRBJ2-6, with unresolved D. The CDR3 runs to 14 residues. V was shortened by 7 bases and J by 3 bases, with 10 bases between the two germline ends. Germline V gene lookup returns CDR1 MDHEN and CDR2 SYDVKM.

In this sample, this clone turned up once. Here the CDR3 reads CATAAPPGKQYF. CDR3 nucleotides: TGTGCCACCGCGGCGCCTCCCGGAAAGCAGTACTTC. V and J are TRBV6-6 and TRBJ2-7; D uncertain. V was pared by 10 bases and J by 8 bases, with 18 bases between. Germline CDR1 and CDR2: MNHNY and SVGAGI (reference sequence). The CDR3 covers 12 residues.

The gene calls are TRBV18 and TRBJ1-1, with D hard to call. This CDR3 is 14 amino acids long. Trimming stripped 3 bases from V and 3 bases from J, with 11 bases between. Per the germline V gene, CDR1 is KGHSH and CDR2 is LQKENI. The CDR3 spells CASSPSGEYTEAFF. Written as DNA, the CDR3 is TGTGCCAGCTCACCTTCGGGAGAGTACACTGAAGCTTTCTTT. Filled out from reference TRBV18 and TRBJ1-1, the complete variable domain reads NAGVMQNPRHLVRRRGQEARLRCSPMKGHSHVYWYRQLPEEGLKFMVYLQKENIIDESGMPKERFSAEFPKEGPSILRIQQVVRGDSAAYFCASSPSGEYTEAFFGQGTRLTVV.

In this sample, this clone turned up once. The chain links TRBV7-2 to TRBJ2-7; 10 bases fit TRBD2. V shed 5 bases and J 3 bases; nucleotides not matched to a gene: 4. The V gene's germline CDR1 is SGHTA and CDR2 FQGNSA. The CDR3 runs 14 residues. DNA for the CDR3: TGTGCCAGCAGCACGACTAGCGGGCTCTACGAGCAGTACTTC. As protein: CASSTTSGLYEQYF.

This chain links TRBV29-1 with TRBJ2-1; D possibly corresponds to TRBD1 (6 bases). Germline V gene sequence: CDR1 SQVTM, CDR2 ANQGSEA. V was pared by 7 bases and J by 7 bases, with 20 bases between. The CDR3 runs to 14 residues. CDR3 nucleotide sequence: TGCAGCGCCCTCGAGGGGGAGTACATGAATGAGCAGTTCTTC. Encoded protein: CSALEGEYMNEQFF.

This chain links TRBV12-3 or TRBV12-4 with TRBJ2-1; a weak D match, TRBD2 (6 bases). V lost 5 bases and J 9 bases, leaving 11 bases between the germline ends. CDR3 length: 12 residues. Here the CDR3 DNA reads TGTGCCAGCAGTCTGACTAGAGGTGAGCAGTTCTTC. Translation gives CASSLTRGEQFF.

This sequence joins TRBV18 and TRBJ2-7; possibly TRBD2 for D (7 bases). V was pared by 2 bases and J by 5 bases, with 16 bases between. Germline-derived CDR1 and CDR2 are KGHSH and LQKENI. The CDR3 contains 15 residues. The CDR3 DNA is TGTGCCAGCTCACCAATTGGGGGGGCCGGGAACGAGCAGTACTTC. Its protein product is CASSPIGGAGNEQYF.

This sequence joins TRBV4-1 and TRBJ1-2, with D possibly TRBD1 on 5 matching bases. CDR1 and CDR2 from the germline V gene are MGHRA and YSYEKL. CDR3 length: 16 residues. The V and J ends lost 4 bases and 2 bases respectively, with 17 bases between them. CDR3 region: CASSRPRGGVNYGYTF. The DNA for the CDR3 is TGCGCCAGCAGCCGGCCCCGGGGAGGGGTGAACTATGGCTACACCTTC.

This clone was recorded only once. The rearrangement links TRBV4-3 to TRBJ1-1; no clear D gene. Germline V lookup: CDR1 LGHNA, CDR2 YSLEER. There are 15 residues in the CDR3. V shed 2 bases and J shed 1 base, with 11 bases lying between them. The CDR3: CASSQLLEANTEAFF. The CDR3 DNA reads TGCGCCAGCAGCCAACTCCTGGAGGCGAACACTGAAGCTTTCTTT.

The chain joins TRBV27 to TRBJ1-4; unclear D gene. CDR3 size: 15 residues. V lost 0 bases and J lost 5, with 10 bases in between. Germline V gives CDR1 MNHEY, CDR2 SMNVEV (reference sequence). CDR3 protein: CASSLSPVINEKLFF. The CDR3, as DNA: TGTGCCAGCAGTTTATCTCCGGTCATAAATGAAAAACTGTTTTTT.

The chain is built from TRBV5-6 and TRBJ1-4; TRBD1 agrees at 9 bases. Germline trimming cut 3 bases from V and 4 bases from J; bases unmatched to any gene: 7. Germline CDR1 and CDR2: SGHDT and YYEEEE. The CDR3 has 16 amino acids. The CDR3 here is CASSSRGQGRNEKLFF. The DNA of the CDR3 is TGTGCCAGCAGCTCCAGAGGACAGGGGCGTAATGAAAAACTGTTTTTT.

The CDR3 region is CASSLGGPSPLHF. In DNA, the CDR3 is TGCGCCAGCAGCTTGGGCGGTCCGTCACCCCTCCACTTT. The chain is built from TRBV5-1 and TRBJ1-6; D unclear. Germline CDR1 and CDR2: SGHRS and YFSETQ. The ends were cut back, 0 bases at V and 10 bases at J, with 8 bases in the middle. The CDR3 loop spans 13 amino acids. Based on the CDR3 plus reference TRBV5-1 and TRBJ1-6, the full variable domain is KAGVTQTPRYLIKTRGQQVTLSCSPISGHRSVSWYQQTPGQGLQFLFEYFSETQRNKGNFPGRFSGRQFSNSRSEMNVSTLELGDSALYLCASSLGGPSPLHFGNGTRLTVT.

The J gene is TRBJ2-1, the V gene TRBV11-1; possible D gene TRBD1, 5 bases. Trimming took 3 bases from V and 0 from J, leaving 12 bases between them. The CDR3 runs 16 residues. Germline CDR1 SGHAT, CDR2 FQDESV (reference sequence). CDR3 nucleotide sequence: TGTGCCAGCAGCTTTAGGGGCTCCAGCTCCTACAATGAGCAGTTCTTC. It specifies CASSFRGSSSYNEQFF.

This rearrangement joins TRBV5-1 to TRBJ1-4, with 7 bases fitting TRBD1. The V segment lost 3 bases and the J segment 5 bases; nucleotides outside the gene matches: 4. Germline CDR1 reads SGHRS; CDR2 reads YFSETQ. This CDR3 comprises 14 residues. CDR3 in DNA: TGCGCCAGCAGCTCGGGAGGGGGCAATGAAAAACTGTTTTTT. As protein: CASSSGGGNEKLFF.

V gene TRBV6-1 combines with J gene TRBJ1-3; the D gene is possibly TRBD1 (5 bases). CDR3 length equals 12 residues. CDR1 is MNHNS, CDR2 SASEGT, per germline. V lost 7 bases to trimming and J lost 8 bases, with 12 bases between them. The CDR3: CASNDQGHTIYF. The CDR3, as DNA: TGTGCCAGCAACGACCAGGGCCACACCATATATTTT.